This TCR beta chain emerged from a study of CD8+ T cells in alopecia areata. Study background: It was oral tofacitinib, at 5 to 10 mg twice daily, that treated patients received.

Study-wide points: Among patients, TCR sharing was less clear than in mice, a difference possibly due in part to HLA diversity in the patient population.

PBMCs served as the source from which CD4+ and CD8+ T cells were sorted. In its sample, this clone was seen a few times. Its specificity is not known. Extraction and reverse transcription of RNA yielded cDNA as the sequencing template. Repertoires were generated with immunoSEQ multiplex PCR, while TCRdb's copy carries only in-frame clones and drops some. The sample has roughly 150,000 clones, 75% to 90% seen once. V lost 4 bases and J lost 3; bases outside the gene matches: 2. The CDR3 loop spans 15 amino acids. Germline V CDR1 and CDR2: SGHKS, YYEKEE (reference sequence). The chain employs TRBV5-5 and TRBJ2-2; 11 bases align to TRBD2. Sample: CD8+ T cells sorted from blood, taken at week 0. The clonotype was recovered from a human donor with alopecia areata. CDR3 DNA sequence: TGTGCCAGCAGCCAACTAGCGGGGGACACCGGGGAGCTGTTTTTT. It yields the protein CASSQLAGDTGELFF.